This T cell receptor (beta chain) was documented in a study of glioma-infiltrating T cells. The iRepertoire nested amplicon-rescue multiplex PCR amplified TCR alpha and beta CDR3s from RNA. In TCRdb, the multiplex PCR reads were re-called with MiXCR into one record per CDR3 protein. The sample shows 170,000 or so distinct CDR3 sequences, roughly two fifths of them seen only once. This clonotype was seen repeatedly, ten times or more. The germline gives CDR1 DFQATT, CDR2 SNEGSKA (reference sequence). The CDR3 is 12 amino acids. The ends were cut back, 6 bases at V and 8 bases at J, with 14 bases in the middle.

The rearrangement links TRBV20-1 to TRBJ2-1; D is possibly TRBD2 (6 bases). This clonotype was sampled from a human donor with low-grade glioma or glioblastoma, undergoing nonglioma brain surgery, or in good health (not recorded which). Sequencing input: glioma tissue, nonneoplastic brain tissue, or PBMCs (not recorded which). The CDR3 nucleotides are TGCAGTGCCCTTGGCGGGAACCATGAGCAGTTCTTC. Its protein product is CSALGGNHEQFF.